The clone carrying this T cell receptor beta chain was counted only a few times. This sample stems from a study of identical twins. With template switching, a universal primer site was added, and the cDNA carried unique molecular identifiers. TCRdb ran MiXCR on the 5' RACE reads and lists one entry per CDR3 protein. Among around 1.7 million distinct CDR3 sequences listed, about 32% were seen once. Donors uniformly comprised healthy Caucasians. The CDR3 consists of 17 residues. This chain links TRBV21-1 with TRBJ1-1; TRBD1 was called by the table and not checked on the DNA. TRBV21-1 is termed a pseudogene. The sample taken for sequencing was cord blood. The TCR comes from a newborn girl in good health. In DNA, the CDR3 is TGTGCCAGCAGCAAAGGTGCCCCCCCGGTCAGCAACACTGAAGCTTTCTTT. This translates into CASSKGAPPVSNTEAFF.